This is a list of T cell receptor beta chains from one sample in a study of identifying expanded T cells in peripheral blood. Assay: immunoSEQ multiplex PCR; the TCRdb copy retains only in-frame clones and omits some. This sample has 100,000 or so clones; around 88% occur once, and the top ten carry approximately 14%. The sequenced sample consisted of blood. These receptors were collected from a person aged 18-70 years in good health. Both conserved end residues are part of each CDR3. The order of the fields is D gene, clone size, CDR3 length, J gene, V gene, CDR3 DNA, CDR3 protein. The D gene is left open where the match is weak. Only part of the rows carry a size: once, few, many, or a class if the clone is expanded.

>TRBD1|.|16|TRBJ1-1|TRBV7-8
TGTGCCAGCAGCTTAGAACTCGGGACAGGGACCACTGAAGCTTTCTTT
CASSLELGTGTTEAFF
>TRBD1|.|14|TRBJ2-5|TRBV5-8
TGTGCCAGCAGCTCCGGGACAGGGGTTGAGACCCAGTACTTC
CASSSGTGVETQYF
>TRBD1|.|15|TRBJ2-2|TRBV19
TGTGCCAGTAGTACCGGGACAGGAGACACCGGGGAGCTGTTTTTT
CASSTGTGDTGELFF
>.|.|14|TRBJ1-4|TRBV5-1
TGCGCCAGCAGCTTAGAGACGCAGAATGAAAAACTGTTTTTT
CASSLETQNEKLFF
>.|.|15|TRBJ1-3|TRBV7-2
TGTGCCAGCAGCTACGACACCAGCTCTGGAAACACCATATATTTT
CASSYDTSSGNTIYF
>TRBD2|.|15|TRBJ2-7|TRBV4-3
TGCGCCAGCAGCCAAGGACTAGCGGGGAACTACGAGCAGTACTTC
CASSQGLAGNYEQYF
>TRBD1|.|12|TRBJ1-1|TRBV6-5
TGTGCCAGCAGCGCAGGGGGGACTGAAGCTTTCTTT
CASSAGGTEAFF
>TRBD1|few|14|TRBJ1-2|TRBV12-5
TGTGCTAGTGGTCTCGGACAGGGGTACTATGGCTACACCTTC
CASGLGQGYYGYTF
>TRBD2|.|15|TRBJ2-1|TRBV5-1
TGCGCCAGCAGCATCGGGCTAGCGGGCTACAATGAGCAGTTCTTC
CASSIGLAGYNEQFF
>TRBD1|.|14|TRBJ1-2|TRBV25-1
TGTGCCAGCAGTAAACGCCGGGACAGCTATGGCTACACCTTC
CASSKRRDSYGYTF
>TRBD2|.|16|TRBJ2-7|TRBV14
TGTGCCAGCAGCCAACTAAGCGGGGGTAGCTCCTACGAGCAGTACTTC
CASSQLSGGSSYEQYF
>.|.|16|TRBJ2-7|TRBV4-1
TGCGCCACCCGGATGACGCGCCGGCCGTCTTCCTACGAGCAGTACTTC
CATRMTRRPSSYEQYF
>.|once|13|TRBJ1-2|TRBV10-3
TGTGCCATCAGTGAGTCTGAGACCTATGGCTACACCTTC
CAISESETYGYTF
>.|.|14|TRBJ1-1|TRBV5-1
TGCGCCAGCAGATATCAGGGCCAAAGCACTGAAGCTTTCTTT
CASRYQGQSTEAFF
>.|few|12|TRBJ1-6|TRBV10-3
TGTGCCCCCCGGGAGGGGGAATCACCCCTCCACTTT
CAPREGESPLHF
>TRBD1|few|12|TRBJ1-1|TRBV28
TGTGCCAGCAGTTACCGACAGGGTGAAGCTTTCTTT
CASSYRQGEAFF
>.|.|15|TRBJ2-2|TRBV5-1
TGCGCCAGCAGGCAACAGGCGTCGAACACCGGGGAGCTGTTTTTT
CASRQQASNTGELFF
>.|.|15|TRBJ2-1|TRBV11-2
TGTGCCAGCAGCCCAGCACGGCTCTCCTACAATGAGCAGTTCTTC
CASSPARLSYNEQFF
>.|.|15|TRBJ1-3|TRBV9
TGTGCCAGCACGAGGGGAGAGCAATTCGGAAACACCATATATTTT
CASTRGEQFGNTIYF
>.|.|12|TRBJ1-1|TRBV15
TGTGCCACCAGCAGACCTTCAGGCGTAGCTTTCTTT
CATSRPSGVAFF
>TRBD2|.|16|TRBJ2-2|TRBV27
TGTGCCAGCAGCTACGCTAGCGGGAGCGGCACCGGGGAGCTGTTTTTT
CASSYASGSGTGELFF
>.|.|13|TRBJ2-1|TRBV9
TGTGCCAGCAGCGTAGACGGGGTCGACGGCCGGTTCTTC
CASSVDGVDGRFF
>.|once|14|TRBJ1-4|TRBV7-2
TGTGCCAGCATCCTCCGGGCAGATGGGGAAAAACTGTTTTTT
CASILRADGEKLFF
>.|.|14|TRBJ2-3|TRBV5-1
TGCGCCAGCAGGATAGCCCAGCCCACAGATACGCAGTATTTT
CASRIAQPTDTQYF
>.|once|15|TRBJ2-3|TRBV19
TGTGCCAGTATCGGGACCCCATACGAAGCAGATACGCAGTATTTT
CASIGTPYEADTQYF
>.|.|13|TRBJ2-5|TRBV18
TGTGCCAGCTCACCGGGGGCAAAAGAGACCCAGTACTTC
CASSPGAKETQYF
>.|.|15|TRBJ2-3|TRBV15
TGTGCCACCAGCAGAGCCGGGACCGCGCCAGATACGCAGTATTTT
CATSRAGTAPDTQYF
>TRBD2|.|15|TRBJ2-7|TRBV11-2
TGTGCCAGCAGCTTAGTGCCTAGCGGAACCTACGAGCAGTACTTC
CASSLVPSGTYEQYF
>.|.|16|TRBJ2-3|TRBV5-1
TGCGCCAGCAGCTTGGGGGTCTATACTAGCACAGATACGCAGTATTTT
CASSLGVYTSTDTQYF
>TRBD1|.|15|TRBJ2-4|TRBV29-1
TGCAGCGCGTACTCCCGGGACAGGGGCCCCGACATTCAGTACTTC
CSAYSRDRGPDIQYF
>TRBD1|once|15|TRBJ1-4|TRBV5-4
TGTGCCAGCAGCTTGGGATCAGGGGGCGACGAAAAACTGTTTTTT
CASSLGSGGDEKLFF
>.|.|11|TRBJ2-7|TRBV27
TGTGCCAGCAGGGTTGGCTACGAGCAGTACTTC
CASRVGYEQYF
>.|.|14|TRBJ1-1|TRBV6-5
TGTGCCAGCAGACTGGGTGTGTTGAACACTGAAGCTTTCTTT
CASRLGVLNTEAFF
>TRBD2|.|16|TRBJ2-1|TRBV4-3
TGCGCCAGCAGCCATTACGGCGGTCCAGCGGGGGTAAAGCAGTTCTTC
CASSHYGGPAGVKQFF
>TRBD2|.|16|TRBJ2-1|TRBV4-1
TGCGCCAGCAGCTCCCGGACTAGCCAGCCACTCAATGAGCAGTTCTTC
CASSSRTSQPLNEQFF
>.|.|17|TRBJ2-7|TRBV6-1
TGTGCCAGCAGTGAAGCGATTTCCTCAGGGGAACCCTACGAGCAGTACTTC
CASSEAISSGEPYEQYF
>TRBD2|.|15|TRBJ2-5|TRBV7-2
TGTGCCAGCAGCTTGCAGGGAGGGAACCAAGAGACCCAGTACTTC
CASSLQGGNQETQYF
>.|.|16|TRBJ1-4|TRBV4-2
TGTGCCAGCAGCCAAGAATTGGCACAGGGTGGCGAAAAACTGTTTTTT
CASSQELAQGGEKLFF
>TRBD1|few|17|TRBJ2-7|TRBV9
TGTGCCAGCAGCGTAGACCCTCAAGGGACAGGGTCCTACGAGCAGTACTTC
CASSVDPQGTGSYEQYF
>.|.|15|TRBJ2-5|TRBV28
TGTGCCAGCAGTTTAGGAGGTAGCCAGAAAGAGACCCAGTACTTC
CASSLGGSQKETQYF
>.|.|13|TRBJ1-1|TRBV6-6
TGTGCCAGCAGTTACTCAGACAGTAACGAAGCTTTCTTT
CASSYSDSNEAFF
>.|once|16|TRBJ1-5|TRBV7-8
TGTGCCAGCAGCTCCGCGGGGGAATATAGCAATCAGCCCCAGCATTTT
CASSSAGEYSNQPQHF
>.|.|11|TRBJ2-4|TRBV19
TGTGCCAGTAGGGCGGGGTCCATTCAGTACTTC
CASRAGSIQYF
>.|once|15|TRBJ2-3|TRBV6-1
TGTGCCAGCAGTGAAGCGGAAGGGAACCCAGATACGCAGTATTTT
CASSEAEGNPDTQYF
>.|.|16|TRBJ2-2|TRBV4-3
TGCGCCAGCAGCCAAGAAATTCTTGCGAACACCGGGGAGCTGTTTTTT
CASSQEILANTGELFF
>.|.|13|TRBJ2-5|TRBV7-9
TGTGCCAGCAGCTTAAGACAGGTGGAGACCCAGTACTTC
CASSLRQVETQYF
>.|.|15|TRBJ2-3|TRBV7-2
TGTGCCAGCAGGCTGGCGGGCGTTACCACAGATACGCAGTATTTT
CASRLAGVTTDTQYF
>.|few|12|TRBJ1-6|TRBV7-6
TGTGCCAGCGCCGACCCGAATTCACCCCTCCACTTT
CASADPNSPLHF
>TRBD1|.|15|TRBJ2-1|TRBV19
TGTGCCAGTCGATACGGACAGGGGGATAAGCATGAGCAGTTCTTC
CASRYGQGDKHEQFF
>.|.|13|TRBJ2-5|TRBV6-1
TGTGCCAGCAGTGAACTACTAAAAGAGACCCAGTACTTC
CASSELLKETQYF
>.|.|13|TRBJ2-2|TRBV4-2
TGTGCCAGCAGCCAGTCGGACGAGGGGGAGCTGTTTTTT
CASSQSDEGELFF
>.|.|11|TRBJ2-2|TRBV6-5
TGTGCCAGCACGGGGACCGGGGAGCTGTTTTTT
CASTGTGELFF